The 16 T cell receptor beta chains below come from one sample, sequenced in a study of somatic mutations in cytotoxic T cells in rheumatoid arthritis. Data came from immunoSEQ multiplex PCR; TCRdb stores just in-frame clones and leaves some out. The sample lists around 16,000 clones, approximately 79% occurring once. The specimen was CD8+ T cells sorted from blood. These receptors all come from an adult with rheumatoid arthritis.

The CDR3 spells CASRKGLAGSNEQFF. The CDR3 DNA sequence: TGTGCCAGCAGGAAAGGCCTAGCGGGCTCAAATGAGCAGTTCTTC. This chain connects TRBV27 to TRBJ2-1, with 8 bases lining up with TRBD2. The CDR3 loop spans 15 amino acids. V was pared by 6 bases and J by 7 bases, with 11 bases of the junction left unmatched. CDR1 and CDR2 from the germline V gene are MNHEY and SMNVEV (reference sequence).

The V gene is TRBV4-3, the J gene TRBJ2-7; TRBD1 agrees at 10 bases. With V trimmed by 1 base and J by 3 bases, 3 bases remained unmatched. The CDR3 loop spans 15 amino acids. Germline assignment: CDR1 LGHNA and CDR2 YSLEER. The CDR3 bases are TGCGCCAGCAGCCAAGGGACAGGGGGATACTACGAGCAGTACTTC. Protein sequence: CASSQGTGGYYEQYF.

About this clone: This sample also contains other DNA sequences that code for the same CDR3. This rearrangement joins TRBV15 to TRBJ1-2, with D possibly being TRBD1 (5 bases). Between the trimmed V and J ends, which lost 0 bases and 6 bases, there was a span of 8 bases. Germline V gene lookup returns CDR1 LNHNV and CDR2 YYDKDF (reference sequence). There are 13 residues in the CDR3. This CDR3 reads CATSREEGDGYTF. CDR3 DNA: TGTGCCACCAGCAGAGAAGAAGGGGATGGCTACACCTTC.

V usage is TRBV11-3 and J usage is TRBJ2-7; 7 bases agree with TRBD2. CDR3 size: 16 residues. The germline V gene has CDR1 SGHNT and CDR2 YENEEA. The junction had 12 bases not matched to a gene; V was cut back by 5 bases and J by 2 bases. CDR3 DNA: TGTGCCAGCAGCGCACTAGCAGAAGGGAGGGCCTACGAGCAGTACTTC. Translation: CASSALAEGRAYEQYF.

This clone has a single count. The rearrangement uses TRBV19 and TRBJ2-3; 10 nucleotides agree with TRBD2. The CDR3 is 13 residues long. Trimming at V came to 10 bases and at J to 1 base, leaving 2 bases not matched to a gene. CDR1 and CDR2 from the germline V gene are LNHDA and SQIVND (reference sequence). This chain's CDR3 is CATGLAGTDTQYF. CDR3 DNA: TGTGCCACCGGACTAGCGGGCACAGATACGCAGTATTTT.

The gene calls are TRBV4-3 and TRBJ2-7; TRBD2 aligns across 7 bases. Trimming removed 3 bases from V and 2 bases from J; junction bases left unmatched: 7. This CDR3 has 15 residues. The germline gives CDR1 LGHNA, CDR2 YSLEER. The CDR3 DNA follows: TGCGCCAGCAGCCAGGAACTAGCGCAGGCCTACGAGCAGTACTTC. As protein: CASSQELAQAYEQYF.

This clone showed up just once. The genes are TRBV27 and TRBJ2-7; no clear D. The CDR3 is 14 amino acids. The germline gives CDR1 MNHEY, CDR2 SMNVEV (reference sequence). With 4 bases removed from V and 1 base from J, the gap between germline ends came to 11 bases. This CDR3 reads CASSYSPISYEQYF. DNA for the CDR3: TGTGCCAGCAGTTACAGCCCTATATCCTACGAGCAGTACTTC.

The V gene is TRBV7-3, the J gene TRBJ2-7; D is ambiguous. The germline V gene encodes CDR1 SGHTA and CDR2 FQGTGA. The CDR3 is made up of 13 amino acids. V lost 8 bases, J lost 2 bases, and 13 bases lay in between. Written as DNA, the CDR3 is TGTGCCAGCTCTCCCCGGCGGACCTACGAGCAGTACTTC. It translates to CASSPRRTYEQYF.

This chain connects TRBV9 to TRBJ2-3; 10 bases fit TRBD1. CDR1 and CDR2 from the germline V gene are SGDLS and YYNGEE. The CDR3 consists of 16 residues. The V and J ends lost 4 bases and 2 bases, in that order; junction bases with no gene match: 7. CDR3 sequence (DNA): TGTGCCAGCAGCCCCGGGACAGGGGTCTTCACAGATACGCAGTATTTT. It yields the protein CASSPGTGVFTDTQYF.

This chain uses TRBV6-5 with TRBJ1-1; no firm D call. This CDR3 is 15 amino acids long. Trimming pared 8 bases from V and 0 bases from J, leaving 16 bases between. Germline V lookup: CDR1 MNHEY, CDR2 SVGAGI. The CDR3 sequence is CASVTSPSVNTEAFF. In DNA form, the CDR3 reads TGTGCCAGCGTTACCAGCCCTTCAGTGAACACTGAAGCTTTCTTT.

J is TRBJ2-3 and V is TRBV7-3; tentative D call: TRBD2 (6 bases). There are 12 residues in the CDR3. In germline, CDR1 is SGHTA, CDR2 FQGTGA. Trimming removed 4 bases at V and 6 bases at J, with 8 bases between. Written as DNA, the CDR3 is TGTGCCAGCAGCTCCGGAGGGGATACGCAGTATTTT. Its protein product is CASSSGGDTQYF.

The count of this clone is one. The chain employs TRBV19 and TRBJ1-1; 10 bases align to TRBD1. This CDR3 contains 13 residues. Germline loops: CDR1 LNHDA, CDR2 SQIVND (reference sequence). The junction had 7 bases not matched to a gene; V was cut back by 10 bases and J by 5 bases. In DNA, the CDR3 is TGTGCCACCGCGACAGGGGGCGTTACTGAAGCTTTCTTT. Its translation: CATATGGVTEAFF.

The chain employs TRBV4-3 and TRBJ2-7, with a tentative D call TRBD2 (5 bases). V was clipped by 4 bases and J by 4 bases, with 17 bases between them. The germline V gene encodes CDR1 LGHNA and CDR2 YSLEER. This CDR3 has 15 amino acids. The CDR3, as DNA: TGCGCCAGCAGCCTGGATCGAGGCGTAGCGTACGAGCAGTACTTC. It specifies CASSLDRGVAYEQYF.

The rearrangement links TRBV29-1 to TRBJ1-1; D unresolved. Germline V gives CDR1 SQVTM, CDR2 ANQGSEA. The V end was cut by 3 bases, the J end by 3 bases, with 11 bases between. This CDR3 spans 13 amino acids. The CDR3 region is CSVESGRDTEAFF. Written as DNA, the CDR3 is TGCAGCGTTGAGTCGGGCCGGGACACTGAAGCTTTCTTT.

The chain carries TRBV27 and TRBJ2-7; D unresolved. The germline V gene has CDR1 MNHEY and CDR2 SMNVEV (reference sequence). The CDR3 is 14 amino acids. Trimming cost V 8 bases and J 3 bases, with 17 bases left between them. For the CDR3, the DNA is TGTGCCAGCGGATCCCCGGACCTTCACTACGAGCAGTACTTC. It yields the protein CASGSPDLHYEQYF.

CDR3 nucleotide sequence: TGTGCCAGCAGCGTCCTCACAGGGGGCTACGAAACCCAGTACTTC. Residues: CASSVLTGGYETQYF. This chain uses TRBV9 with TRBJ2-5, with 9 bases lining up with TRBD1. Trimming at V came to 2 bases and at J to 8 bases, leaving 10 bases not matched to a gene. Germline V CDR1 and CDR2: SGDLS, YYNGEE. The CDR3 loop spans 15 amino acids.